This T cell receptor (beta chain) was retrieved from a study of early T cells in non-severe SARS-CoV-2 infection. Study overall: With bulk RNA from unsorted whole blood as input, sequencing yielded unpaired chains. General study points: Reliance on VDJdb matching favored anti-spike CD8 responses; private and CD4 specificities were missed.

In germline, CDR1 is SGHTA, CDR2 FQGNSA. Trimming left V 2 bases short and J 0 bases short, with 11 bases between. The CDR3 is 16 amino acids. Comment on this clonotype: Antigen: not known.

Each cDNA molecule carried a unique molecular identifier. TCRdb recomputed calls from the 5' RACE reads with MiXCR, one row per CDR3 protein. Here the sample spans 86,000 or so distinct CDR3 sequences, around 15% being singletons. Sequencing input: whole blood. The TCR originated in an adult who was a healthcare worker with PCR-confirmed SARS-CoV-2 infection or an uninfected control (not recorded which). The chain uses TRBV7-2 and TRBJ1-3; no clear D gene. This chain's CDR3 is CASSLWLSSSGNTIYF. The CDR3, as DNA: TGTGCCAGCAGCTTATGGCTCAGCAGCTCTGGAAACACCATATATTTT.